This T cell receptor beta chain was captured in a study of cytomegalovirus exposure and HLA in healthy donors. Everyone who donated was a healthy bone marrow donor. Study outcomes and limitations: As a later analysis revealed, the rate of TCR association differed by HLA locus, with DRB1 most and HLA-C fewest. The authors reported that TCR beta sequences could predict HLA-A and HLA-B alleles. These predictions were accurate for most subjects in the first cohort. Some V segments (TRBV6-2 and TRBV6-3 among them) were excluded as indistinguishable.

This CDR3 contains 15 residues. Germline values: CDR1 SGDLS, CDR2 YYNGEE. Trimming took 3 bases from V and 3 from J, leaving 15 bases between them. Both 60 Vbeta primers and 13 Jbeta primers went into the PCR. Sequenced by immunoSEQ multiplex PCR; TCRdb stores in-frame clones only, minus some. Altogether around 200,000 clones are present, about 80% being singletons, with the ten largest covering roughly 0.65%. On this clone: The antigen is not known.

The chain is built from TRBV9 and TRBJ1-2; no reliable D call. The sequencing sample was made of PBMCs. This sequence originates from a boy aged 5-17 years in good health and CMV-seronegative. The CDR3 DNA reads as TGTGCCAGCAGCGGCGGGCAGTCTAGAGACTATGGCTACACCTTC. It encodes CASSGGQSRDYGYTF.